These T cell receptor beta chains were read from a single sample in a study of blood T cells in healthy people across ages. TCRdb re-analysed the 5' RACE reads in MiXCR, keeping a single row per CDR3 protein. The sample lists about 1.8 million distinct CDR3 sequences, 49% seen once, with around 2.1% in the top ten. The sequenced sample was blood. All receptors come from a woman aged 40 to 50 in good health. The CDR3 runs from the conserved cysteine through the conserved F or W. A D gene is named only where the DNA matches it firmly. Clone size is not always given. Where it is, it says once, few, many or a class for expanded clones.

v_call	clone_size	d_call	j_call	cdr3_nt	cdr3_aa
TRBV10-1	-	-	TRBJ2-5	TGCGCCAGCAGTGAGGGTAGCGGAACCCAGTACTTC	CASSEGSGTQYF
TRBV25-1	few	-	TRBJ1-1	TGTGCCAGCAGTGATCCGGGGACTGAAGCTTTCTTT	CASSDPGTEAFF
TRBV21-1	once	-	TRBJ1-6	TGTGCCAGCAGCAAAAGGCGCTCCTATAATTCACCCCTCCACTTT	CASSKRRSYNSPLHF
TRBV5-1	-	TRBD1	TRBJ2-1	TGCGCCAGCAGCCCGGAACCTATGGGGACAGGGACCAATGAGCAGTTCTTC	CASSPEPMGTGTNEQFF
TRBV10-3	few	-	TRBJ1-2	TGTGCCATCAAAAGGGACAAAGACTATGGCTACACCTTC	CAIKRDKDYGYTF
TRBV4-2	-	TRBD2	TRBJ2-1	TGTGCCAGCAGCCAAGTCGGCGGGGGGGCCACCTACAATGAGCAGTTCTTC	CASSQVGGGATYNEQFF
TRBV2	-	TRBD1	TRBJ2-3	TGTGCCAGCAGACTTGACAGGGTGGCGCAGTATTTT	CASRLDRVAQYF
TRBV6-5	-	TRBD1	TRBJ1-2	TGCGCCAGCAGGCGCGACAGGGGGCGAGGTGGCTACACCTTC	CASRRDRGRGGYTF
TRBV6-5	many	TRBD1	TRBJ2-7	TGTGCCAGCAGTGCCCCGGGACAGGACGAGCAGTACTTC	CASSAPGQDEQYF
TRBV7-9	-	-	TRBJ2-7	TGTGCCAGCAGCTTAGCCATGCTGGACGGCTACTACGAGCAGTACTTC	CASSLAMLDGYYEQYF
TRBV4-2	many	-	TRBJ2-7	TGTGCCAGCAGCCAAGTGGCCAGTCTAACCTACGAGCAGTACTTC	CASSQVASLTYEQYF
TRBV6-1	once	TRBD1	TRBJ1-1	TGTGCCAGCACTAGGACAGGGGAAGCTTTCTTT	CASTRTGEAFF
TRBV15	-	-	TRBJ1-2	TGTGCCACCAGCAGAGATCTCCAGTCCTATGGCTACACCTTC	CATSRDLQSYGYTF
TRBV5-1	-	-	TRBJ2-5	TGCGCCAGCAGCTTTGCCGTGGGAGGTAGCGTACAAGAGACCCAGTACTTC	CASSFAVGGSVQETQYF
TRBV27	-	-	TRBJ1-5	TGTGCCAGCAGTTTAATATTTAGGGGCCGGGGTCAGCCCCAGCATTTT	CASSLIFRGRGQPQHF
TRBV28	-	TRBD1	TRBJ2-7	TGTGCCAGCAGGGGCGGGACAGGGGATTCCAAGTACGAGCAGTACTTC	CASRGGTGDSKYEQYF
TRBV28	-	-	TRBJ2-5	TGTGCCAGCAGCCCAAAGGTAGTTGGAGAGACCCAGTACTTC	CASSPKVVGETQYF
TRBV27	few	TRBD2	TRBJ2-1	TGTGCCAGCAGACTCTCCGGGACTAGCGTCTACAATGAGCAGTTCTTC	CASRLSGTSVYNEQFF
TRBV12-3/TRBV12-4	many	TRBD1	TRBJ2-5	TGTGCCAGCAGTTCCTGGGACAGGGAAGAGACCCAGTACTTC	CASSSWDREETQYF
TRBV12-3/TRBV12-4	few	TRBD2	TRBJ2-5	TGTGCCAGCAGCCACCCGGGGGGGCAGTACTTC	CASSHPGGQYF
TRBV6-2/TRBV6-3	-	-	TRBJ1-2	TGTGCCAGCAGTTCCGGGTTTTTTGGCTACACCTTC	CASSSGFFGYTF
TRBV12-3/TRBV12-4	-	TRBD1	TRBJ2-2	TGTGCCAGCAGCCCCGGGACAGGGATAGAAGAGGGGGAGCTGTTTTTT	CASSPGTGIEEGELFF
TRBV29-1	-	-	TRBJ2-3	TGCAGCGCTGAAACTAGCACCACAGATACGCAGTATTTT	CSAETSTTDTQYF
TRBV18	few	TRBD2	TRBJ2-7	TGTGCCAGCTCACCCAGGACTAGCGGGGGCATTAATGGCCCCGGGCAGTACTTC	CASSPRTSGGINGPGQYF
TRBV6-1	-	-	TRBJ2-5	TGTGCCAGCGACTCGGCTAACCCGCTGGGAGAGACCCAGTACTTC	CASDSANPLGETQYF
TRBV5-1	few	-	TRBJ2-1	TGCGCCAGCAGCTTGGCCCAGAACCAATTCAATGAGCAGTTCTTC	CASSLAQNQFNEQFF
TRBV7-3	-	-	TRBJ2-3	TGTGCCAGCAGCCTAACGGGACCAGGCACAGATACGCAGTATTTT	CASSLTGPGTDTQYF
TRBV7-3	-	TRBD2	TRBJ2-3	TGTGCCAGCAGCCTAGCCTCCAGCGGGGCCCCCACAGATACGCAGTATTTT	CASSLASSGAPTDTQYF
TRBV7-2	few	-	TRBJ2-3	TGTGCCAGCAGCACCGATCGGGGGAGGCATACGCAGTATTTT	CASSTDRGRHTQYF
TRBV28	-	-	TRBJ2-5	TGTGCCAGCAGTTTATCGAGCAGAATCCAAGAGACCCAGTACTTC	CASSLSSRIQETQYF
TRBV11-2	once	-	TRBJ2-5	TGTGCCAGCAGCTTCGTGGGCAATGAGCAGTACTTC	CASSFVGNEQYF
TRBV6-2/TRBV6-3	-	-	TRBJ2-4	TGTGCCAGCAGTTACAGCGACCCTAACATTCAGTACTTC	CASSYSDPNIQYF
TRBV27	-	TRBD1	TRBJ1-2	TGTGCCAGCAGTTTGTACAGGGGTGCGGCTAACTGTGGCTACACCTTC	CASSLYRGAANCGYTF
TRBV28	-	TRBD1	TRBJ1-4	TGTGCCAGCAGTCGCGGGACAGCGAATAATGAAAAACTGTTTTTT	CASSRGTANNEKLFF
TRBV6-2/TRBV6-3	-	-	TRBJ2-2	TGTGCCAGCAGTCTACCGACCTACAGGGAGCCCAAGGAGCTGTTTTTT	CASSLPTYREPKELFF
TRBV27	-	TRBD2	TRBJ2-3	TGTGCCAGCAGTCCGAGACTAGCAGGGAGGACGAAAGGCACAGATACGCAGTATTTT	CASSPRLAGRTKGTDTQYF
TRBV20-1	-	TRBD1	TRBJ2-7	TGCAGTGCTAGCCAAGGGGGCCGATCCTACGAGCAGTACTTC	CSASQGGRSYEQYF
TRBV10-3	few	-	TRBJ2-7	TGTGCCACCGGGACCGGCTCCTACGAGCAGTACTTC	CATGTGSYEQYF
TRBV5-1	once	TRBD2	TRBJ2-5	TGCGCCAGCAGCTTGGCGTCTAGCGGGGTTCAAAAGACCCAGTACTTC	CASSLASSGVQKTQYF
TRBV6-6	-	-	TRBJ1-4	TGTGCCAGCAGTTACGGGCAGATTAATGAAAAACTGTTTTTT	CASSYGQINEKLFF
TRBV7-9	-	-	TRBJ2-5	TGTGCCAGCAGCTTCGGGGAGGGCAGGGGCATTGGAGAGACCCAGTACTTC	CASSFGEGRGIGETQYF
TRBV12-3/TRBV12-4	few	TRBD1	TRBJ2-5	TGTGCCAGCACCCCCCCCGGGACAGGGGTTCAAGAGACCCAGTACTTC	CASTPPGTGVQETQYF